Each of the 25 T cell receptor beta chains below was sequenced from the same sample in a study of blood T cell repertoires in COVID-19. TCRdb's copy holds only in-frame clones and misses some; the assay was immunoSEQ multiplex PCR. This sample has 9,500 to 15,000 clones; 80% to 90% occur once, and the top ten carry under 5%. The sample taken for sequencing was peripheral blood. Every receptor here comes from a woman aged 60-75 years with acute or convalescent COVID-19.

The chain uses TRBV6-1 and TRBJ1-5; no definite D call. The CDR3 consists of 12 residues. Germline lookup yields CDR1 MNHNS and CDR2 SASEGT. V was shortened by 3 bases and J by 6 bases, with 6 bases between the two germline ends. CDR3 sequence (DNA): TGTGCCAGCAGTGATTCTCGTCAGCCCCAGCATTTT. Its translation: CASSDSRQPQHF.

This chain links TRBV6-5 with TRBJ1-2, with 7 nucleotides matching TRBD1. Germline V lookup: CDR1 MNHEY, CDR2 SVGAGI. The CDR3 has 15 residues. The V gene end was trimmed by 0 bases and the J gene end by 4 bases; junction bases not matched to a gene: 5. The CDR3 sequence is CASSYSEGASYGYTF. DNA of the CDR3: TGTGCCAGCAGTTACTCTGAGGGGGCCTCCTATGGCTACACCTTC.

The sample holds a few counts of this clone. V is TRBV29-1 and J is TRBJ1-2; 9 bases line up with TRBD1. CDR1 is SQVTM, CDR2 ANQGSEA, per germline. The J segment lost 5 bases and the V segment lost 7 bases, leaving 2 bases of the junction unmatched. This CDR3 has 11 residues. The CDR3 sequence is CSAGTGYGYTF. CDR3 coding DNA: TGCAGCGCTGGGACAGGGTATGGCTACACCTTC.

The chain combines TRBV5-1 with TRBJ2-3, with 7 bases that match TRBD1. This CDR3 contains 16 residues. Germline loops: CDR1 SGHRS, CDR2 YFSETQ. With 0 bases clipped from V and 0 bases from J, the junction kept 4 bases outside the gene matches. CDR3 nucleotide sequence: TGCGCCAGCAGCTTGGGTGGGACAGCTAGCACAGATACGCAGTATTTT. Its protein product is CASSLGGTASTDTQYF. Full variable domain (outside the CDR3, taken from reference TRBV5-1 and TRBJ2-3): KAGVTQTPRYLIKTRGQQVTLSCSPISGHRSVSWYQQTPGQGLQFLFEYFSETQRNKGNFPGRFSGRQFSNSRSEMNVSTLELGDSALYLCASSLGGTASTDTQYFGPGTRLTVL.

The chain links TRBV30 to TRBJ1-2, with a weak D call TRBD1 (5 bases). This CDR3 is built from 15 residues. Trimming left V 0 bases short and J 2 bases short, with 13 bases between. The germline gives CDR1 GTSNPN, CDR2 SVGIG (reference sequence). Here the CDR3 DNA reads TGTGCCTGGAGTGTACAGGCAGCTTCCAACTATGGCTACACCTTC. Translated, it gives CAWSVQAASNYGYTF.

This chain joins TRBV5-1 and TRBJ2-6, with 8 positions matching TRBD2. Germline lookup yields CDR1 SGHRS and CDR2 YFSETQ. V lost 1 base to trimming and J lost 2 bases; unmatched junction nucleotides: 2. CDR3 length: 16 residues. The CDR3 nucleotides are TGCGCCAGCAGCTTGAGCGGGGGCCCTGGGGCCAACGTCCTGACTTTC. Encoded protein: CASSLSGGPGANVLTF.

The rearrangement uses TRBV7-6 and TRBJ2-3; D might be TRBD2 (7 bases). V lost 1 base to trimming and J lost 5 bases, with 13 bases between them. The CDR3 extends over 15 amino acids. Germline CDR1 is SGHVS and CDR2 is FNYEAQ. The CDR3 DNA sequence: TGTGCCAGCAGCTTAGAGGGGGGGCCTGGAGATACGCAGTATTTT. Translation gives CASSLEGGPGDTQYF.

The table lists this clone with a count of one. The chain is built from TRBV11-3 and TRBJ2-7; weak D call: TRBD2 (5 bases). CDR3 size: 12 residues. Germline CDR1 reads SGHNT; CDR2 reads YENEEA. Trimming cost V 3 bases and J 6 bases, with 9 bases left between them. The CDR3 DNA is TGTGCCAGCAGCTTCCGGGAAGGCGAGCAGTACTTC. Residues: CASSFREGEQYF.

As concerns this clone: The junction shows a germline mismatch at one end, possibly a read error. The chain employs TRBV5-1 and TRBJ2-7; D might be TRBD1 (5 bases). This CDR3 has 13 residues. Germline V gene data show CDR1 as SGHRS and CDR2 as YFSETQ. CDR3 nucleotides: TGCGCCAGCAGCTTGGAACAGGTATACGAGCGGTACTTC. Amino acids: CASSLEQVYERYF.

This chain joins TRBV28 and TRBJ2-7; the D gene is possibly TRBD2 (6 bases). Germline CDR1 reads MDHEN; CDR2 reads SYDVKM. The V gene lost 0 bases and the J gene lost 1 base, with 10 bases spanning the gap. The CDR3 is 15 residues long. The CDR3 nucleotides read TGTGCCAGCAGTTTATGGGGCGGAGGGTCCTACGAGCAGTACTTC. It codes for CASSLWGGGSYEQYF.

The J gene is TRBJ2-3, the V gene TRBV11-2; 11 bases map to TRBD2. In germline, CDR1 is SGHAT, CDR2 FQNNGV. Trimming at V came to 0 bases and at J to 3 bases, leaving 5 bases not matched to a gene. The length of the CDR3 is 17 residues. The CDR3 protein is CASSLDALAGGTDTQYF. The DNA of the CDR3 is TGTGCCAGCAGCTTAGATGCGTTAGCGGGGGGGACAGATACGCAGTATTTT.

The chain has TRBV6-5 and TRBJ2-1; 13 positions match TRBD2. Trimming took 7 bases from V and 9 from J; bases not matched to a gene: 9. The germline gives CDR1 MNHEY, CDR2 SVGAGI. CDR3 length: 15 amino acids. The CDR3, as DNA: TGTGCCAGCACCCCACTAGCGGGGGGGCCTGCTGAGCAGTTCTTC. As protein: CASTPLAGGPAEQFF.

This chain uses TRBV9 with TRBJ1-6; D may be TRBD1 (5 bases). V lost 4 bases to trimming and J lost 10 bases, with 15 bases between them. Per germline, CDR1 SGDLS and CDR2 YYNGEE. The CDR3 runs 14 residues. The DNA of the CDR3 is TGTGCCAGCAGCACCGACGGGGGTAGATCACCCCTCCACTTT. It codes for CASSTDGGRSPLHF.

This chain links TRBV27 with TRBJ2-3; 9 bases map to TRBD2. The CDR3 is 16 amino acids. From germline, CDR1 is MNHEY and CDR2 SMNVEV (reference sequence). Germline trimming cut 2 bases from V and 2 bases from J; bases unmatched to any gene: 5. This CDR3 is CASSLLAGQLTDTQYF. In nucleotides, the CDR3 is TGTGCCAGCAGTTTACTAGCGGGGCAACTCACAGATACGCAGTATTTT.

The gene calls are TRBV3-1 (or the pseudogene TRBV3-2) and TRBJ1-2; weak D call: TRBD1 (6 bases). This CDR3 is 14 amino acids long. Germline V gene sequence: CDR1 LGHDT, CDR2 YNNKEL (reference sequence). V lost 4 bases to trimming and J lost 8 bases, with 17 bases between them. This CDR3 reads CASSLTGTRGGYTF. CDR3 DNA: TGTGCCAGCAGCCTGACCGGGACAAGAGGGGGCTACACCTTC.

The chain employs TRBV30 and TRBJ1-6; D gene unclear. The CDR3 extends over 14 amino acids. Trimming stripped 0 bases from V and 8 bases from J, with 11 bases between. Germline CDR1 GTSNPN, CDR2 SVGIG (reference sequence). The DNA of the CDR3 is TGTGCCTGGAGTGTAGTAGCCCGAGATTCACCCCTCCACTTT. The encoded protein is CAWSVVARDSPLHF.

The chain has TRBV2 and TRBJ2-1; TRBD2 matches at 7 bases. CDR3 length equals 15 residues. The germline gives CDR1 SNHLY, CDR2 FYNNEI. The ends lost 5 bases at V and 4 bases at J; junction bases unmatched: 8. CDR3 sequence: CASSPLAGVYNEQFF. CDR3 nucleotides: TGTGCCAGCAGTCCACTGGCGGGGGTATACAATGAGCAGTTCTTC.

The gene calls are TRBV6-4 and TRBJ1-2; TRBD1 agrees at 8 bases. From germline, CDR1 is MRHNA and CDR2 SNTAGT. V gave up 5 bases and J gave up 7 bases; unmatched junction bases: 6. The CDR3 loop spans 13 amino acids. DNA of the CDR3: TGTGCCAGCAGTTCCGACAGGGGAGGTGGCTACACCTTC. Its protein product is CASSSDRGGGYTF.

The J gene is TRBJ2-1, the V gene TRBV5-1, with a tentative D call TRBD2 (5 bases). The CDR3 extends over 16 amino acids. V was cut by 1 base and J by 0 bases, with 11 bases left in between. The germline CDR1 and CDR2 sequences are SGHRS and YFSETQ. For the CDR3, the DNA is TGCGCCAGCAGCTTGTATCAGCGGAGCTCCTACAATGAGCAGTTCTTC. It specifies CASSLYQRSSYNEQFF.

V gene TRBV19 combines with J gene TRBJ1-4, with no clear D. V lost 6 bases, J lost 13 bases, and 15 bases lay in between. The CDR3 runs 12 residues. CDR1 is LNHDA and CDR2 is SQIVND in the germline V gene (reference sequence). CDR3 sequence: CASRYRGVRLFF. The CDR3 DNA is TGTGCCAGTAGATACCGGGGTGTTAGACTGTTTTTT.

The chain carries TRBV7-6 and TRBJ2-3; 8 nucleotides line up with TRBD2. Germline CDR1 reads SGHVS; CDR2 reads FNYEAQ. After removal of 1 base from V and 2 bases from J, the junction contained 5 bases not matched to a gene. This CDR3 region has 16 residues. As DNA, the CDR3 is TGTGCCAGCAGCTTAGAAGCGGGGGCCTACACAGATACGCAGTATTTT. This translates into CASSLEAGAYTDTQYF.

The chain carries TRBV5-4 and TRBJ1-6; no definite D call. Germline V CDR1 and CDR2: SGHNT, YYREEE (reference sequence). This CDR3 has 14 residues. With 3 bases removed from V and 10 bases from J, the gap between germline ends came to 14 bases. The DNA for the CDR3 is TGTGCCAGCAGCTCCTTCCCCCGGAGCTCACCCCTCCACTTT. Translated: CASSSFPRSSPLHF.

The gene calls are TRBV2 and TRBJ1-6; D not certain. The length of the CDR3 is 18 residues. In germline, CDR1 is SNHLY, CDR2 FYNNEI. V shed 7 bases and J shed 1 base, with 20 bases lying between them. CDR3 sequence reads: CASTPTFAPRSYNSPLHF. As DNA, the CDR3 is TGTGCCAGCACTCCAACCTTCGCTCCGAGGTCCTATAATTCACCCCTCCACTTT.

In DNA form, the CDR3 reads TGTGCCAGCACCTACAGTTCAACTAATGAAAAACTGTTTTTT. Amino acid sequence: CASTYSSTNEKLFF. The chain carries TRBV7-9 and TRBJ1-4; D is unclear. The CDR3 runs to 14 residues. Germline CDR1 and CDR2: SEHNR and FQNEAQ (reference sequence). The V gene lost 7 bases and the J gene lost 0 bases, with 9 bases spanning the gap.

The DNA of the CDR3 is TGTGCCAGCAGCTCTAGCGGGCGCTACGAGCAGTACTTC. The encoded protein is CASSSSGRYEQYF. This chain links TRBV7-2 with TRBJ2-7; the match to TRBD2 covers 8 bases. Germline V lookup: CDR1 SGHTA, CDR2 FQGNSA. This CDR3 has 13 residues. V gave up 4 bases and J gave up 3 bases; unmatched junction bases: 2.